This TCR beta chain was identified during a study of cytomegalovirus exposure and HLA in healthy donors. Study-level results: Reports described diagnosis of cytomegalovirus status by the classifier as highly specific and sensitive.

Primers: 60 Vbeta forward and 13 Jbeta reverse. Libraries were prepared by immunoSEQ multiplex PCR; TCRdb keeps only in-frame clonotypes and omits some of them. The sample table sets out around 50,000 clones. Remarks on this clone: Antigen specificity is unknown.

Germline CDR1 reads MGHDK; CDR2 reads SYGVNS. The CDR3 sequence is 16 residues long. The V and J ends lost 3 bases and 2 bases, in that order; junction bases with no gene match: 6. The chain couples TRBV25-1 to TRBJ2-2; 7 bases agree with TRBD2. The source material was PBMCs. The clonotype originates from a male donor in good health and CMV-seronegative. CDR3 in DNA: TGTGCCAGCAGTGATTCTCTAGCGGTAAACACCGGGGAGCTGTTTTTT. This codes for CASSDSLAVNTGELFF.